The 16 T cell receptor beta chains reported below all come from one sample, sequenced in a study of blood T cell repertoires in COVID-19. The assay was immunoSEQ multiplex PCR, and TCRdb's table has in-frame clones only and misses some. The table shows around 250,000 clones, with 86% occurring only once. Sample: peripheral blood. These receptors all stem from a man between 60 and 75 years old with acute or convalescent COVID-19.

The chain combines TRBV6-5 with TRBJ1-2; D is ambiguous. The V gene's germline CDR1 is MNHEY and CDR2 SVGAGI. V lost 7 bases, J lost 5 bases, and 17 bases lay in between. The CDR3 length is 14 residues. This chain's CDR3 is CASTPGGNTYGYTF. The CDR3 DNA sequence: TGTGCCAGCACCCCTGGCGGGAATACTTATGGCTACACCTTC.

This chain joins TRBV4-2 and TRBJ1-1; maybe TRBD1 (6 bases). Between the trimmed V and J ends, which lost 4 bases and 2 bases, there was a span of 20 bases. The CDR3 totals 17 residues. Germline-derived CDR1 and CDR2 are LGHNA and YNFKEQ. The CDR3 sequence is CASSLNPQGTGNTEAFF. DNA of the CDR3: TGTGCCAGCAGCCTCAACCCACAGGGCACGGGTAACACTGAAGCTTTCTTT.

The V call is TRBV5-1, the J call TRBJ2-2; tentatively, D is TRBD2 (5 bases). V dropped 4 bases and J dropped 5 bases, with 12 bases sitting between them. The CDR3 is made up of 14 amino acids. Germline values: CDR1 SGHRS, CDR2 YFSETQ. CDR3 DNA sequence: TGCGCCAGCAGCCGGGGAATTGGGACCGGGGAGCTGTTTTTT. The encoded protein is CASSRGIGTGELFF.

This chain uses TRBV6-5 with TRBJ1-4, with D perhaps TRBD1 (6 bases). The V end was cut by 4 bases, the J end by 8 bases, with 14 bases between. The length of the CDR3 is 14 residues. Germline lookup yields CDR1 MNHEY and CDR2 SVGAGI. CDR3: CASSSPGQGEKLFF. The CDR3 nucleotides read TGTGCCAGCAGTTCTCCGGGACAAGGCGAAAAACTGTTTTTT.

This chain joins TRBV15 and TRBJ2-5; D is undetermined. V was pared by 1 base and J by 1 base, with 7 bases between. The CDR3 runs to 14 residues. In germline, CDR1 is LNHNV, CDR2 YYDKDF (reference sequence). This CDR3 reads CATSRGGGQETQYF. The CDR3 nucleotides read TGTGCCACCAGCAGAGGTGGCGGCCAAGAGACCCAGTACTTC.

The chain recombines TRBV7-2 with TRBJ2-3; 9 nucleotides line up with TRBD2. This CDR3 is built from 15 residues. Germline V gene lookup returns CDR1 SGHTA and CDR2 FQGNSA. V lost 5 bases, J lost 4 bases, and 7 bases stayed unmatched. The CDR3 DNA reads TGTGCCAGCAGCATACCGGCTAGCGGGGCAGATACGCAGTATTTT. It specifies CASSIPASGADTQYF.

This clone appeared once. CDR3 sequence (DNA): TGTGCCAGCAGTGAACCGGGAGGTCCCCGGGCCTACGAGCAGTACTTC. As protein: CASSEPGGPRAYEQYF. The chain joins TRBV6-1 to TRBJ2-7; TRBD2 aligns across 7 bases. V was clipped by 2 bases and J by 2 bases; unmatched bases: 9. CDR3 length: 16 residues. Germline-derived CDR1 and CDR2 are MNHNS and SASEGT.

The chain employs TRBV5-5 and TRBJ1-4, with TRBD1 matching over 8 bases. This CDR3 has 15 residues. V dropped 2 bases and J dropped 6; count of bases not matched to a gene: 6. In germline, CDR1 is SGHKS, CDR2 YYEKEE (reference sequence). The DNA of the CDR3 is TGTGCCAGCAGCTTTATCGCAGGGGGCGATGAAAAACTGTTTTTT. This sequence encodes CASSFIAGGDEKLFF.

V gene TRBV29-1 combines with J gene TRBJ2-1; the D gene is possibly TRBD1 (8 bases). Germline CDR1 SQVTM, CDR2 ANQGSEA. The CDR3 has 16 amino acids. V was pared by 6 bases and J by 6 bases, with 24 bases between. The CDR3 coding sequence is TGCAGCGTCGCCCAACAGGGGGGAGCGGGGTCCAATGAGCAGTTCTTC. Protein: CSVAQQGGAGSNEQFF.

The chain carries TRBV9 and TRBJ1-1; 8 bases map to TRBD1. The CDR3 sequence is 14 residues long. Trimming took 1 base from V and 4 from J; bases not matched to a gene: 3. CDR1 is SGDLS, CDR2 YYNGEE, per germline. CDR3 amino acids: CASSVQGASTEAFF. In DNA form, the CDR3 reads TGTGCCAGCAGCGTACAGGGGGCTAGCACTGAAGCTTTCTTT.

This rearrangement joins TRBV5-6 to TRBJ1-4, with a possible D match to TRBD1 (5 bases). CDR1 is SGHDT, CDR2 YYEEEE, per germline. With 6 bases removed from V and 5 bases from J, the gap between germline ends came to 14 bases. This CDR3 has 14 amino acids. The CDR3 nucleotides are TGTGCCAGCATCGCTCGGGGACTGAATGAAAAACTGTTTTTT. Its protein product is CASIARGLNEKLFF.

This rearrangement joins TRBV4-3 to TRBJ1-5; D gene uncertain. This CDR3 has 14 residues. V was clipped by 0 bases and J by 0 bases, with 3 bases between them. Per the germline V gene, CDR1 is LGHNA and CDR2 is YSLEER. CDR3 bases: TGCGCCAGCAGCCAAGAACTTAGCAATCAGCCCCAGCATTTT. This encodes CASSQELSNQPQHF.

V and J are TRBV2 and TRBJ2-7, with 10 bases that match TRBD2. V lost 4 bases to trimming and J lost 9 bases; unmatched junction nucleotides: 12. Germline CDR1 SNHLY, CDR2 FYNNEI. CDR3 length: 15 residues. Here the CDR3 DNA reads TGTGCCAGCAGTGTTGCTAGCGGGAGAGGGATTCGGCAGTACTTC. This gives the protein CASSVASGRGIRQYF.

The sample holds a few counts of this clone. In DNA, the CDR3 is TGTGCCAGCAGCCGATCCGGGACAATGGATTCACCCCTCCACTTT. It yields the protein CASSRSGTMDSPLHF. The chain couples TRBV4-2 to TRBJ1-6; D perhaps matches TRBD1 (6 bases). Germline V gene sequence: CDR1 LGHNA, CDR2 YNFKEQ. The CDR3 extends over 15 amino acids. V was pared by 4 bases and J by 8 bases, with 15 bases between.

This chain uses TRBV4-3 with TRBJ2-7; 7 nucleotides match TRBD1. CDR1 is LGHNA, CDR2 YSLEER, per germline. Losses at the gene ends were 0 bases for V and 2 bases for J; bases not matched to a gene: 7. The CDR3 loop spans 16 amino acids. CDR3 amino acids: CASSQDPGQAAYEQYF. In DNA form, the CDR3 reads TGCGCCAGCAGCCAAGATCCCGGACAGGCCGCCTACGAGCAGTACTTC.

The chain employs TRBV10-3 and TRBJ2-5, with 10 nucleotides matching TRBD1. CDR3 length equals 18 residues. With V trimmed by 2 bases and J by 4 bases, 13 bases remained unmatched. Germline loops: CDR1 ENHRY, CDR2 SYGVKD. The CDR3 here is CAISEPGTGAPWGETQYF. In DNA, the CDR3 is TGTGCCATCAGTGAGCCAGGGACAGGGGCACCCTGGGGAGAGACCCAGTACTTC.